Listed below are T cell receptor beta chains from one sample, sequenced in a study of cytomegalovirus exposure and HLA in healthy donors. The data were produced by immunoSEQ multiplex PCR, yet TCRdb's version contains in-frame clones alone and is incomplete. The sample gives some 100,000 clones, around 78% of which show up once; 4.5% to 5.5% is in the top ten. Sequencing was carried out using PBMCs. These TCRs come from a woman between 40 and 55 years old in good health and CMV-seropositive. CDR3s include the opening cysteine and the closing phenylalanine or tryptophan. Size tells how often a clone was seen (once, few, many) or the class of an expanded clone, and some rows leave it out.

cdr3_length clone_size v_call cdr3_aa
11 - TRBV5-4 CASSSSNEQFF
15 - TRBV28 CASSLLVKGAGEQYF
16 - TRBV18 CASSFRDRGTSYEQYF
17 - TRBV5-8 CASSLGIHRAHSGEQYF
16 - TRBV27 CASSLIVRSVGSEQYF
15 - TRBV7-9 CASRSPQGTKEKLFF
17 once TRBV5-4 CASSLATGLGLTDTQYF
12 - TRBV27 CASRSNGNEQFF
18 - TRBV5-4 CASSAGLAGGRSTGELFF
16 - TRBV6-4 CASSDSGTSGTDTQYF
13 - TRBV19 CASSTGSRYGYTF
18 - TRBV5-6 CASSLYFGGFLSNYEQYF
15 few TRBV11-3 CASSGGGSGANVLTF
12 - TRBV7-9 CASSSPREEQYF
13 - TRBV10-3 CAIRQTVIDEQYF
15 - TRBV11-3 CASSLAGGTYNEQFF